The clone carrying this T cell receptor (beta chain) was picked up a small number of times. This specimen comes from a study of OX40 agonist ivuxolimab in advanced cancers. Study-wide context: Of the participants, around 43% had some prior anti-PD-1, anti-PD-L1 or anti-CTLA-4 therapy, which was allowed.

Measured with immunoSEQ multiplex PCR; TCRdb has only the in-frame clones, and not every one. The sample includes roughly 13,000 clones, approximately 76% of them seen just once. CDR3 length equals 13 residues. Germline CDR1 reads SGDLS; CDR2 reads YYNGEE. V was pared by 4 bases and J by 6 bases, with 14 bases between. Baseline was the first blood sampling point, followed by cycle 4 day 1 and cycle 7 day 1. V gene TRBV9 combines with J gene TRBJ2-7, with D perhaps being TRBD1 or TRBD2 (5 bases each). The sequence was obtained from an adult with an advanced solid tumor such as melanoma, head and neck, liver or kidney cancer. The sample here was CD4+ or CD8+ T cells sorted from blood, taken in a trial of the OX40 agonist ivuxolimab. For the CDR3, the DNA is TGTGCCAGCAGCCCAGGGACGTATGGCGAGCAGTACTTC. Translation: CASSPGTYGEQYF. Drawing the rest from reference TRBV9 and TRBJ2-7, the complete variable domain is DSGVTQTPKHLITATGQRVTLRCSPRSGDLSVYWYQQSLDQGLQFLIQYYNGEERAKGNILERFSAQQFPDLHSELNLSSLELGDSALYFCASSPGTYGEQYFGPGTRLTVT.